The next 21 T cell receptor beta chains were all read from a single sample in a study of T cells in Graves' hyperthyroidism and ophthalmopathy. Regions amplified from RNA transcripts were the TCR beta CDR3 regions. The HTBI primer set drove a first-round RT-PCR of the TCR CDR3. TCRdb independently ran MiXCR on the multiplex PCR reads; one entry per CDR3 protein. The sample lists some 690,000 distinct CDR3 sequences, roughly 17% occurring once. Sequenced: blood. The receptors shown here come from a man in his forties or fifties with Graves' hyperthyroidism.

The rearrangement joins TRBV11-2 to TRBJ2-5; 7 nucleotides line up with TRBD1. This CDR3 contains 16 residues. The J segment lost 5 bases and the V segment lost 4 bases, leaving 13 bases of the junction unmatched. Germline V CDR1 and CDR2: SGHAT, FQNNGV. For the CDR3, the DNA is TGTGCCAGCAGCTCGGGACAGACAAATTCGGGGGAGACCCAGTACTTC. As protein: CASSSGQTNSGETQYF.

This clonotype has a count of ten or more. V gene TRBV10-2 combines with J gene TRBJ2-4; D not certain. The CDR3 has 15 residues. Trimming stripped 0 bases from V and 3 bases from J, with 9 bases between. From germline, CDR1 is WSHSY and CDR2 SAAADI. CDR3 in DNA: TGCGCCAGCAGTGAGTCGAGAGGTGGCAAAAACATTCAGTACTTC. As protein: CASSESRGGKNIQYF.

This clonotype was seen repeatedly, ten times or more. The rearrangement links TRBV7-2 to TRBJ2-5, with D perhaps being TRBD1 or TRBD2 (5 bases each). Trimming cost V 7 bases and J 5 bases, with 14 bases left between them. Germline V lookup: CDR1 SGHTA, CDR2 FQGNSA. The CDR3 totals 13 residues. CDR3 sequence (DNA): TGTGCCAGCAACTTGAACAGGAGGGAGACCCAGTACTTC. Residues: CASNLNRRETQYF.

This clonotype was seen repeatedly, ten times or more. The chain has TRBV14 and TRBJ1-1, with D uncertain. CDR3 length: 13 amino acids. V was pared by 2 bases and J by 3 bases, with 7 bases between. Germline CDR1 reads SGHDN; CDR2 reads FVKESK. Here the CDR3 DNA reads TGTGCCAGCAGCCAAATCCTGGACACTGAAGCTTTCTTT. This codes for CASSQILDTEAFF. The whole variable domain, filled in from reference TRBV14 and TRBJ1-1, reads EAGVTQFPSHSVIEKGQTVTLRCDPISGHDNLYWYRRVMGKEIKFLLHFVKESKQDESGMPNNRFLAERTGGTYSTLKVQPAELEDSGVYFCASSQILDTEAFFGQGTRLTVV.

At least ten counts were recorded for this clonotype. The rearrangement links TRBV24-1 to TRBJ2-4; D possibly corresponds to TRBD1 (6 bases). V lost 0 bases and J 6 bases, leaving 11 bases between the germline ends. The V gene's germline CDR1 is KGHDR and CDR2 SFDVKD. This CDR3 is built from 15 residues. The chain's CDR3 is CATSDLYRVVNIQYF. CDR3 in DNA: TGTGCCACCAGTGATTTGTACAGGGTAGTAAACATTCAGTACTTC.

The chain has TRBV6-2 or TRBV6-3 and TRBJ2-1; TRBD2 matches 9 bases. Germline CDR1 MNHEY, CDR2 SVGEGT. V gave up 6 bases and J gave up 6 bases; unmatched junction bases: 12. The CDR3 length is 16 residues. This chain's CDR3 is CASRDSAGGTSNEQFF. The DNA for the CDR3 is TGTGCCAGCAGAGATTCAGCGGGAGGTACCTCCAATGAGCAGTTCTTC.

This clonotype was found many times. This chain joins TRBV20-1 and TRBJ2-2, with D perhaps TRBD2 (5 bases). There are 15 residues in the CDR3. The V end lost 0 bases, the J end lost 4 bases, and 12 bases lay between the germline ends. The germline V gene encodes CDR1 DFQATT and CDR2 SNEGSKA (reference sequence). The CDR3 nucleotides read TGCAGTGCTAGAGATGCCGAACGGGGCACCGGGGAGCTGTTTTTT. Amino acids: CSARDAERGTGELFF.

This clonotype was detected many times. The V gene is TRBV27, the J gene TRBJ2-3; D possibly uses TRBD1 or TRBD2 (5 bases each). The V gene's germline CDR1 is MNHEY and CDR2 SMNVEV (reference sequence). The V end lost 3 bases, the J end lost 2 bases, and 9 bases lay between the germline ends. CDR3 size: 14 residues. The CDR3 region is CASSFSGTTDTQYF. Here the CDR3 DNA reads TGTGCCAGCAGTTTCTCAGGGACCACAGATACGCAGTATTTT.

This clonotype was observed many times. This chain connects TRBV28 to TRBJ1-5; TRBD1 agrees at 7 bases. The CDR3 is made up of 14 amino acids. Losses at the gene ends were 4 bases for V and 5 bases for J; bases not matched to a gene: 5. Germline assignment: CDR1 MDHEN and CDR2 SYDVKM. DNA of the CDR3: TGTGCCAGCAGTTCCGGGACAGACTATCAGCCCCAGCATTTT. It translates to CASSSGTDYQPQHF.

The sample holds a few counts of this clonotype. The chain uses TRBV6-1 and TRBJ2-2; the D gene is possibly TRBD2 (5 bases). V was shortened by 5 bases and J by 3 bases, with 16 bases between the two germline ends. CDR3 size: 16 residues. From germline, CDR1 is MNHNS and CDR2 SASEGT. CDR3 amino acids: CASSPGNLGYTGELFF. As DNA, the CDR3 is TGTGCCAGCAGTCCCGGGAATCTAGGGTACACCGGGGAGCTGTTTTTT.

The chain is built from TRBV28 and TRBJ1-1; D unresolved. The CDR3 consists of 8 residues. Germline loops: CDR1 MDHEN, CDR2 SYDVKM. The CDR3 DNA reads TGTGTCGGGTCGAGGGCTTTCTTT. Translated: CVGSRAFF.

This clonotype has a handful of counts. The chain combines TRBV7-2 with TRBJ2-1, with a possible D match to TRBD2 (6 bases). The CDR3 loop spans 14 amino acids. Trimming shortened V by 5 bases and J by 12 bases, and 20 bases separated the two germline ends. CDR1 SGHTA and CDR2 FQGNSA come from the germline V gene. The CDR3 sequence is CASSQPPPGAAQFF. DNA for the CDR3: TGTGCCAGCAGCCAACCTCCTCCGGGAGCTGCGCAGTTCTTC.

This clonotype was seen repeatedly, ten times or more. The chain recombines TRBV7-9 with TRBJ2-5; D not certain. V was shortened by 3 bases and J by 1 base, with 9 bases between the two germline ends. The CDR3 consists of 14 residues. The germline V gene has CDR1 SEHNR and CDR2 FQNEAQ (reference sequence). In DNA form, the CDR3 reads TGTGCCAGCAGCTTTTTCCCCGTCCAAGAGACCCAGTACTTC. Protein: CASSFFPVQETQYF.

This clonotype was seen ten or more times. The rearrangement uses TRBV12-3 or TRBV12-4 and TRBJ1-2; 11 bases agree with TRBD1. V trimming: 5 bases; J trimming: 10 bases; junction bases outside the gene matches: 9. This CDR3 comprises 14 residues. CDR3 in DNA: TGTGCCAGCAGTCAATTCGGGACAGGGGGAGACTACACCTTC. Its protein product is CASSQFGTGGDYTF.

On this clonotype itself: Given a much more abundant clone one base away, this may be a read error. V is TRBV7-9 and J is TRBJ1-6; no clear D gene. The CDR3 extends over 12 amino acids. Germline-derived CDR1 and CDR2 are SEHNR and FQNEAQ (reference sequence). The CDR3 DNA sequence: TGTGCCAGCAGCTTAGATTGGTCACCCCTCTACTTT. Encoded protein: CASSLDWSPLYF.

This clonotype showed up many times. The J gene is TRBJ2-1, the V gene TRBV20-1; the D gene could be TRBD1 or TRBD2 (5 bases each). The V gene lost 0 bases and the J gene lost 1 base, with 13 bases spanning the gap. CDR1 is DFQATT and CDR2 is SNEGSKA in the germline V gene (reference sequence). The length of the CDR3 is 16 residues. CDR3 in DNA: TGCAGTGCTAGAGATCGGGGCTCCACTTCCTACAATGAGCAGTTCTTC. It specifies CSARDRGSTSYNEQFF.

This clonotype was counted at least ten times. The chain has TRBV28 and TRBJ2-1; no definite D call. In germline, CDR1 is MDHEN, CDR2 SYDVKM. The CDR3 is made up of 16 amino acids. Trimming took off 4 bases at V and 4 bases at J, with 17 bases between the two ends. For the CDR3, the DNA is TGTGCCAGCAGTTCTTTGACGAGTGATTTTTACAATGAGCAGTTCTTC. Translated: CASSSLTSDFYNEQFF.

The rearrangement joins TRBV7-9 to TRBJ1-4; 10 bases are shared with TRBD1. V was clipped by 5 bases and J by 4 bases; unmatched bases: 4. In germline, CDR1 is SEHNR, CDR2 FQNEAQ (reference sequence). This CDR3 has 15 amino acids. CDR3 DNA: TGTGCCAGCAGCATCTGGACAGGGGGTAATGAAAAACTGTTTTTT. It is translated as CASSIWTGGNEKLFF.

This clonotype has only a few counts. The rearrangement links TRBV30 to TRBJ2-7; 11 bases align to TRBD2. CDR3 length: 14 residues. The V segment lost 1 base and the J segment 10 bases; nucleotides outside the gene matches: 9. The germline gives CDR1 GTSNPN, CDR2 SVGIG (reference sequence). CDR3 nucleotide sequence: TGTGCCTGGAGTGCAAGGATAGCGGGAGGGGATCAGTACTTC. Amino acids: CAWSARIAGGDQYF.

The chain has TRBV5-5 and TRBJ2-3, with D perhaps matching TRBD1 or TRBD2 (5 bases each). The CDR3 has 21 amino acids. Trimming pared 4 bases from V and 5 bases from J, leaving 35 bases between. From germline, CDR1 is SGHKS and CDR2 YYEKEE (reference sequence). In nucleotides, the CDR3 is TGTGCCAGCAGCATCAAGACGCGGGTCCCGTTCCGGGACCCGAGGGGAGATACGCAGTATTTT. Protein: CASSIKTRVPFRDPRGDTQYF.

The table lists this clonotype with many counts. V is TRBV28 and J is TRBJ2-7, with D possibly TRBD1 on 5 matching bases. This CDR3 comprises 15 residues. CDR1 MDHEN and CDR2 SYDVKM come from the germline V gene. V was clipped by 5 bases and J by 3 bases, with 17 bases between them. The CDR3 coding sequence is TGTGCCAGCAGTGCCTTGTTTAGGGGCCACTACGAGCAGTACTTC. Protein sequence: CASSALFRGHYEQYF.